These 26 T cell receptor beta chains originate from one sample sequenced in a study of control samples from healthy donors and cancer patients. Here immunoSEQ multiplex PCR was the method, and the copy in TCRdb shows in-frame clones only, minus some. This sample has more than 120,000 clones; more than 85% occur once, and the top ten carry under 4%. The sample consisted of blood. The origin of the receptors is a man younger than 40 in good health.

This chain joins TRBV4-1 and TRBJ2-7, with a weak D call TRBD2 (5 bases). The CDR3 has 15 residues. V shed 0 bases and J shed 5 bases, with 14 bases lying between them. Germline loops: CDR1 MGHRA, CDR2 YSYEKL. The CDR3 DNA reads as TGCGCCAGCAGCCAAGAGCCAGGTCAGAGGGACGAGCAGTACTTC. Its protein is CASSQEPGQRDEQYF.

The chain has TRBV27 and TRBJ1-6; D is undetermined. The germline V gene has CDR1 MNHEY and CDR2 SMNVEV (reference sequence). The CDR3 consists of 12 residues. V was cut by 5 bases and J by 7 bases, with 6 bases left in between. The CDR3 sequence is CASSPGNSPLHF. The CDR3 DNA is TGTGCCAGCAGTCCCGGCAATTCACCCCTCCACTTT.

The gene calls are TRBV11-1 and TRBJ2-3, with 11 bases identical to TRBD2. V shed 4 bases, J shed 1 base, and the junction held 4 bases outside the gene matches. This CDR3 is 16 amino acids long. Germline-derived CDR1 and CDR2 are SGHAT and FQDESV (reference sequence). The CDR3 DNA is TGTGCCAGCAGCTGGGAACTAGCGGGGGGCACAGATACGCAGTATTTT. It yields the protein CASSWELAGGTDTQYF.

The chain uses TRBV19 and TRBJ2-1, with a possible D match to TRBD1 (5 bases). The V and J ends lost 4 bases and 7 bases respectively, with 11 bases between them. Germline loops: CDR1 LNHDA, CDR2 SQIVND (reference sequence). The CDR3 runs to 13 residues. CDR3 nucleotides: TGTGCCAGTAGTACTCTGGACAAAAATGAGCAGTTCTTC. Translating it yields CASSTLDKNEQFF.

The chain is built from TRBV6-1 and TRBJ1-1; perhaps TRBD1 as D (5 bases). The CDR3 extends over 16 amino acids. Germline CDR1 and CDR2: MNHNS and SASEGT. V lost 3 bases to trimming and J lost 4 bases, with 18 bases between them. CDR3 amino acids: CASSEFGGNRGTEAFF. Here the CDR3 DNA reads TGTGCCAGCAGTGAGTTCGGGGGGAATCGCGGCACTGAAGCTTTCTTT.

The genes are TRBV29-1 and TRBJ1-1; D ambiguous. CDR3 size: 11 residues. Germline CDR1 reads SQVTM; CDR2 reads ANQGSEA. V lost 4 bases, J lost 3 bases, and 6 bases lay in between. The CDR3 region has the DNA TGCAGCGTTGGCAGAGACACTGAAGCTTTCTTT. Translated: CSVGRDTEAFF.

The rearrangement links TRBV7-9 to TRBJ1-1; D ambiguous. This CDR3 is built from 14 residues. Trimming shortened V by 5 bases and J by 6 bases, and 16 bases separated the two germline ends. Germline CDR1 is SEHNR and CDR2 is FQNEAQ (reference sequence). This CDR3 is CASSLTDLGAEAFF. CDR3 DNA: TGTGCCAGCAGCCTTACGGATCTTGGCGCTGAAGCTTTCTTT.

The chain links TRBV7-8 to TRBJ2-7; D not certain. CDR3 size: 13 residues. Trimming stripped 2 bases from V and 2 bases from J, with 7 bases between. From germline, CDR1 is SGHVS and CDR2 FQNEAQ. The CDR3 nucleotides are TGTGCCAGCAGCTTACCAGGAACCTACGAGCAGTACTTC. Translating it yields CASSLPGTYEQYF.

The rearrangement links TRBV30 to TRBJ2-1; D unclear. The V end lost 0 bases, the J end lost 5 bases, and 14 bases lay between the germline ends. The CDR3 runs to 15 residues. Germline CDR1 is GTSNPN and CDR2 is SVGIG (reference sequence). The CDR3 DNA follows: TGTGCCTGGAGTGTACCGAGCCTCTGGGACAATGAGCAGTTCTTC. As protein: CAWSVPSLWDNEQFF.

This clone was observed a single time. The J gene is TRBJ2-3, the V gene TRBV3-1 (or the pseudogene TRBV3-2); the match to TRBD2 covers 10 bases. Germline CDR1 and CDR2: LGHDT and YNNKEL (reference sequence). Trimming at V came to 4 bases and at J to 2 bases, leaving 6 bases not matched to a gene. The CDR3 totals 16 residues. The CDR3 spells CASSPQRGGPTDTQYF. The CDR3 nucleotides read TGTGCCAGCAGCCCTCAGCGGGGGGGCCCCACAGATACGCAGTATTTT.

The V call is TRBV19, the J call TRBJ2-2; D ambiguous. CDR1 and CDR2 from the germline V gene are LNHDA and SQIVND (reference sequence). The CDR3 length is 12 residues. Trimming removed 4 bases from V and 4 bases from J, with 4 bases in between. The CDR3 DNA is TGTGCCAGTAGTACTAGCACCGGGGAGCTGTTTTTT. Translating gives CASSTSTGELFF.

V and J are TRBV7-2 and TRBJ2-1; 13 positions agree with TRBD2. Trimming at V came to 2 bases and at J to 6 bases, leaving 10 bases not matched to a gene. The CDR3 runs 18 residues. Looked up from germline, CDR1 is SGHTA and CDR2 is FQGNSA. The CDR3 region is CASSLTSGGAGRGNEQFF. DNA for the CDR3: TGTGCCAGCAGCTTAACTAGCGGGGGGGCCGGTAGGGGCAATGAGCAGTTCTTC.

The chain joins TRBV28 to TRBJ1-5, with D uncertain. There are 16 residues in the CDR3. V was trimmed by 5 bases and J by 0 bases, leaving 14 bases between them. Per germline, CDR1 MDHEN and CDR2 SYDVKM. In nucleotides, the CDR3 is TGTGCCAGCAGTCCCCCGGACGGCCTTAGCAATCAGCCCCAGCATTTT. It encodes CASSPPDGLSNQPQHF.

The rearrangement links TRBV2 to TRBJ2-7, with 10 bases that match TRBD1. The CDR3 spans 14 residues. Germline-derived CDR1 and CDR2 are SNHLY and FYNNEI. J lost 7 bases, V lost 1 base, and 4 bases had no gene match. CDR3 loop: CASSEGQGAWEQYF. CDR3 DNA sequence: TGTGCCAGCAGTGAAGGACAGGGGGCGTGGGAGCAGTACTTC.

This clone has a handful of counts. The chain links TRBV5-1 to TRBJ2-1, with D tentatively TRBD1 or TRBD2 (5 bases each). Trimming stripped 3 bases from V and 5 bases from J, with 12 bases between. The V gene's germline CDR1 is SGHRS and CDR2 YFSETQ. The CDR3 totals 14 residues. The CDR3 DNA sequence: TGCGCCAGCAGCTCCGGGACCAATAACAATGAGCAGTTCTTC. Residues: CASSSGTNNNEQFF.

The V and J genes are TRBV6-5 and TRBJ2-2; D may be TRBD1 or TRBD2 (5 bases each). This CDR3 spans 13 amino acids. Germline values: CDR1 MNHEY, CDR2 SVGAGI. The V and J ends lost 2 bases and 6 bases respectively, with 7 bases between them. The CDR3 nucleotides are TGTGCCAGCAGTTACGAGGGGCCCGGGGAGCTGTTTTTT. Translation: CASSYEGPGELFF.

The CDR3 protein is CAWTSGAHYEQYF. The CDR3 DNA reads TGTGCCTGGACTAGCGGGGCGCACTACGAGCAGTACTTC. V and J are TRBV30 and TRBJ2-7, with 9 positions matching TRBD2. V lost 4 bases to trimming and J lost 3 bases; unmatched junction nucleotides: 4. Per germline, CDR1 GTSNPN and CDR2 SVGIG (reference sequence). The CDR3 loop spans 13 amino acids. The full variable domain, rest sourced from reference TRBV30 and TRBJ2-7, is SQTIHQWPATLVQPVGSPLSLECTVEGTSNPNLYWYRQAAGRGLQLLFYSVGIGQISSEVPQNLSASRPQDRQFILSSKKLLLSDSGFYLCAWTSGAHYEQYFGPGTRLTVT.

V gene TRBV10-3 combines with J gene TRBJ2-3; 10 bases match TRBD1. This CDR3 spans 15 amino acids. CDR1 and CDR2 from the germline V gene are ENHRY and SYGVKD. J was trimmed by 4 bases and V by 5 bases; bases with no gene match: 6. CDR3 sequence (DNA): TGTGCCATCAGTCAAGAAGGACAGGGGGCAGATACGCAGTATTTT. Translated: CAISQEGQGADTQYF.

The V gene is TRBV25-1, the J gene TRBJ2-2; 8 bases agree with TRBD1. This CDR3 is 16 amino acids long. The ends lost 3 bases at V and 6 bases at J; junction bases unmatched: 9. From germline, CDR1 is MGHDK and CDR2 SYGVNS. The CDR3 here is CASSDPGQGRSGELFF. CDR3 sequence (DNA): TGTGCCAGCAGTGATCCCGGACAGGGTAGATCCGGGGAGCTGTTTTTT.

The V gene is TRBV6-1, the J gene TRBJ2-7; D unclear. Germline V gene lookup returns CDR1 MNHNS and CDR2 SASEGT. The CDR3 has 13 amino acids. V shed 3 bases and J shed 1 base, with 7 bases lying between them. CDR3 sequence reads: CASSDTPSYEQYF. DNA for the CDR3: TGTGCCAGCAGTGACACTCCTTCCTACGAGCAGTACTTC.

The chain combines TRBV7-2 with TRBJ2-7, with 8 bases identical to TRBD1. The CDR3 has 14 residues. The trim removed 4 bases at V and 6 bases at J, leaving 8 bases unmatched. The germline gives CDR1 SGHTA, CDR2 FQGNSA. The CDR3 sequence: CASSSTPGGPEQYF. The DNA of the CDR3 is TGTGCCAGCAGCTCCACGCCAGGGGGCCCCGAGCAGTACTTC.

The rearrangement links TRBV7-3 to TRBJ2-7; TRBD2 is a possible D gene (6 bases). The CDR3 runs to 13 residues. CDR1 and CDR2 from the germline V gene are SGHTA and FQGTGA. Between the trimmed V and J ends, which lost 5 bases and 1 base, there was a span of 9 bases. The CDR3: CASSPRGSYEQYF. Here the CDR3 DNA reads TGTGCCAGCAGCCCCCGGGGGTCCTACGAGCAGTACTTC.

V is TRBV6-5 and J is TRBJ1-6; tentatively, D is TRBD1 (5 bases). The CDR3 contains 16 residues. V dropped 2 bases and J dropped 5 bases, with 13 bases sitting between them. Germline values: CDR1 MNHEY, CDR2 SVGAGI. In DNA form, the CDR3 reads TGTGCCAGCAGTTACGCGGGGCCCCTTGATAATTCACCCCTCCACTTT. It yields the protein CASSYAGPLDNSPLHF.

This clone was detected once. The chain uses TRBV29-1 and TRBJ1-3; TRBD1 agrees at 8 bases. Per germline, CDR1 SQVTM and CDR2 ANQGSEA. The junction had 5 bases not matched to a gene; V was cut back by 6 bases and J by 4 bases. This CDR3 is built from 13 residues. CDR3 sequence (DNA): TGCAGCGTAGACGACAGGGGAGGAAACACCATATATTTT. Its translation: CSVDDRGGNTIYF.

The genes are TRBV10-1 and TRBJ2-5; 13 nucleotides align to TRBD2. The ends lost 0 bases at V and 4 bases at J; junction bases unmatched: 5. Germline CDR1 WNHNN, CDR2 SYGVQD (reference sequence). This CDR3 spans 17 amino acids. Here the CDR3 reads CASSESRLAGGLETQYF. The CDR3 region has the DNA TGCGCCAGCAGTGAGTCGAGACTAGCGGGGGGATTAGAGACCCAGTACTTC.

The genes are TRBV9 and TRBJ2-7; D uncertain. Deletions cut 8 bases from V and 0 bases from J, with 12 bases between. This CDR3 comprises 13 residues. Germline V CDR1 and CDR2: SGDLS, YYNGEE. This CDR3 is CASKQVTSYEQYF. The CDR3 nucleotides read TGTGCCAGTAAACAAGTCACCTCCTACGAGCAGTACTTC.